The clone carrying this T cell receptor (beta chain) was seen repeatedly, ten times or more. Its target is not known. The sample originates from a study of regulatory T cells in long-lasting Graves disease. At the level of the study: Over 5 years of antithyroid drugs with positive TSH receptor antibodies was taken to mean persistent Graves' disease.

Notes on the study in general: Persistent Graves' patients showed less TCR diversity than newly diagnosed patients showed.

Building the TCR beta libraries relied on iRepertoire HTBI primers, and CDR3 regions underwent Arm-PCR. Methods used by the authors: In the combined samples, 62 TRBV and 14 TRBJ segments were identified. From the multiplex PCR reads, TCRdb called clonotypes with MiXCR, one entry per CDR3 protein. It is TCRdb's table, rather than the study itself, that gives the V and J calls and clone size. The sample includes under 350,000 distinct CDR3 sequences, approximately 20% of them seen just once. Sample time point: persistent/refractory GD, antithyroid drugs over 5 years with positive TRAb. PBMCs were the source of the RNA used for TCR sequencing. The sample here was peripheral blood mononuclear cells (PBMCs), taken when the disease was refractory, from a patient treated with antithyroid drugs. This TCR came from a female donor with Graves disease.

CDR3 bases: TGTGCCAGCAGCTTCAGGGGGCGTCGCACTGAAGCTTTCTTT. It encodes CASSFRGRRTEAFF. The chain combines TRBV7-2 with TRBJ1-1; the match to TRBD1 covers 8 bases. The CDR3 has 14 residues. Losses at the gene ends were 3 bases for V and 4 bases for J; bases not matched to a gene: 4. Germline CDR1 and CDR2: SGHTA and FQGNSA.